This T cell receptor (beta chain) appears in the sequencing data of a study of T cell responses to AZD1222 COVID-19 vaccine (dated by TCRdb to the early 2020s). Looking at the study overall: Because spike-specific TCR depth and breadth did not differ between the two schedules, AZD1222 recipients who got a second dose at roughly 4 weeks were pooled with those who got a second dose at roughly 12 weeks. TCR sequencing covered 233 trial participants: 200 to 220 given two doses of AZD1222 and 26 given two doses of MenACWY control vaccine. Trial participants were enrolled by age into subgroups of 18-55, 56-69 and 70-plus years, and around 150, 28 and 57 TCR-sequenced participants, respectively, were included in these subgroups.

The CDR3 regions of human TCRbeta chains were analyzed by immunosequencing. As for the original processing: TCRs in the repertoires were matched against a reference library of SARS-CoV-2-specific TCRs that had been generated with the MIRA antigen-specificity platform. Breadth was defined as the fraction of unique TCRs that were SARS-CoV-2-associated. Depth was defined as the fraction of total T cells that were SARS-CoV-2-associated. Using the MIRA data, every spike-specific TCR was mapped to the spike region that the TCR reacted to and assigned to either a CD4 or a CD8 class. Log10-transformed breadth and depth values were compared by one-way ANOVA with Sidak's multiple comparisons tests. TCRdb limited this immuneACCESS table to in-frame rearrangements with V and J called. A share of clones is missing; checked studies link under half to unresolved V genes, and the rest is unexplained. V and J calls and clone size are those listed in that table; D and trimming were worked out from the DNA. The sample has about 150,000 clones on record, about nine tenths of them singletons. The ten largest clones take up 2.6% of the sample.

With respect to this clone: The specificity of this receptor is unknown. Per-base qualities were not stored, and no clone one base away is much larger.

The V and J ends are trimmed by 4 bases and 5 bases, leaving 8 bases between them. CDR1 SEHNR and CDR2 FQNEAQ are derived from the germline V gene (reference sequence). The CDR3 sequence holds 12 residues, the cysteine and phenylalanine included. Only the CDR3 DNA is retained, 36 bases long and in frame from the first base. On the study overall, not on this receptor specifically: Because no day 14 peak-response samples were available, the repertoires could be characterized only after the peak T cell response. Conclusions about previously exposed vaccinees are limited, since just 5 or 6 AZD1222 recipients were seropositive for SARS-CoV-2 at baseline. Epitopes outside the regions mutated in the B.1.351 and B.1.1.7 variants were reportedly recognized by nearly half of the unique spike-specific TCRs. The 56-69-year group was small, and its depth increase did not reach significance, likely because of low power. The vaccine-associated CD4 TCRs covered the entire spike protein, and the dominant responses fell in regions 160-218 and 743-854. Participants were mostly white British, with more females than males. The authors suggested clonal diversity may have been underestimated. A significant rise in spike-specific TCR breadth and depth was observed after two AZD1222 doses relative to day 0 and relative to MenACWY recipients.

Reading the label with the study, this specimen's time point is: baseline before first vaccination. Vaccinee samples were obtained from the UK trials COV001 and COV002, which included a single-blind randomized controlled phase 2/3 trial of AZD1222 (ChAdOx1 nCoV-19) in healthy adults. For TCRbeta chain sequencing, PBMC samples from trial participants were taken at day 0 and at day 28 after the second dose. The starting material was peripheral blood, obtained on day 0 of AZD1222 vaccination. The clonotype originates from an adult in good health. The rearranged segments are TRBV7-9 and TRBJ1-1; the D gene is unclear. The DNA reads TGTGCCAGCAGCTCGACGAGGACTGAAGCTTTCTTT. Protein translation: CASSSTRTEAFF.